Below, one T cell receptor (beta chain) is given with its context. Its antigen is still unknown. The data derive from a study of cytomegalovirus exposure and HLA in healthy donors. TCRdb keeps only in-frame clones here, not all; method: immunoSEQ multiplex PCR. The table includes 85,000 to 120,000 clones, about 95% detected once. Study-wide results and limits: It was reportedly the case that the classifier diagnosed cytomegalovirus status with high specificity and sensitivity. Cytomegalovirus association was listed for about 180 TCR beta chains. Specificity for CMV antigens was confirmed in vitro for a few of the CMV-associated chains.

The length of the CDR3 is 14 residues. Germline values: CDR1 LGHNA, CDR2 YSLEER. V dropped 3 bases and J dropped 4 bases, with 12 bases sitting between them. The V call is TRBV4-3, the J call TRBJ1-2, with D unclear. Material for sequencing was PBMCs. This TCR was sampled from a woman aged 18 to 35 in good health and CMV-seronegative. The CDR3 DNA is TGCGCCAGCAGCCACGAGCGTTCCTCCTATGGCTACACCTTC. Its translation is CASSHERSSYGYTF.